This T cell receptor beta chain originates from a study of shared clonotypes between healthy human individuals (dated by TCRdb to about 2020). At the level of the whole study: The cohort included a few men and a couple of women between 18 and 49 years of age. For each donor, CD4 naive and CD4 memory were each run on three plates, CD8 naive on two plates, and CD8 memory on one plate. To estimate repertoire size and how much clonotype sharing occurs between individuals, the study deeply sequenced the blood TCR repertoires of several healthy adults. To increase sequencing depth and limit assay-specific biases, different laboratories used diverse techniques to prepare libraries and sequence TCR repertoires. Leukapheresis yielded between about 0.94 and 10 billion PBMCs per donor. Broad study findings and their caveats: Sampling was restricted to blood, and TCR repertoires in tissue are likely to differ from TCR repertoires in blood. Larger estimated clonotype richness was generally found for naive subsets than for memory subsets. Because the study included a small number of donors, the genetic and exposure-history diversity represented was limited. Incomplete sequencing was indicated by rarefaction of sorted-subset datasets, despite the large sequencing depth. Higher generation probabilities were observed for clonotypes shared by all four sorted-subset donors than for non-shared clonotypes. Sharing across several donors was observed for approximately 4.6% of naive CD4, 3% to 4% of naive CD8, around 2.5% of memory CD4, and around 0.4% of memory CD8 clonotypes. Based on pairwise subsampling, the degree of clonotype sharing among donors was expected to be affected by sequencing depth.

CD8 naive samples were obtained by positive selection for CCR7 among CD45RO-negative cells, yielding a CD45RA+CCR7+ population from which TemRA cells were excluded. Donors were healthy HIV-negative adults with no recently reported acute infections or vaccinations. Only Caucasian adults living in Nashville, Tennessee, USA were represented among the donors. Blood was collected by leukapheresis, and PBMCs were isolated by Ficoll-Histopaque density gradient centrifugation and then cryopreserved in liquid nitrogen vapor phase. Purity and quantity of every magnetically sorted T cell population were checked by analytical flow cytometry. Genomic DNA was isolated from every sorted fraction and measured by UV absorbance on a Nanodrop 2000c. This clone has just one count. Its specific antigen is unknown. No qualities accompany the bases; no much larger clone lies one base away. Using the deep immunoSEQ assay, TCR CDR3 regions were amplified from genomic DNA by multiplex PCR. For each cell subset, the extracted genomic DNA was distributed evenly across all wells of several immunoSEQ 96-well plates, and each plate served as one replicate. For sorted subsets, each replicate PCR was loaded with roughly 200 ng genomic DNA, equivalent to 32,000 or so T cell genomes. The purified libraries were quantified using a Qubit 3.0 fluorometer, sized with a Bioanalyzer 2100, and then quantified again using the KAPA Library Quantification kit. Every immunoSEQ 96-well plate was sequenced on a dedicated single-read 150-cycle Illumina NextSeq 550 flow cell. Per the authors' processing: Because the immunoSEQ output held only junctional sequences and lacked quality scores, the filtering could not match the filtering applied to full-length reads. To assign V/J genes and CDR3, sequences were annotated against IMGT germline references using PyIR, a Python wrapper for IgBLAST v1.9. Reads were removed for weak V/J assignments (E-value above 1e-6), missing CDR3, stop codons, out-of-frame junctions, or ambiguous translated residues. V3J clonotypes were defined as sequences sharing an identical inferred V gene, J gene, and CDR3 amino acid sequence. Percentage overlap between repertoires was computed as shared unique clonotypes divided by the size of the smaller repertoire. Repertoire richness was assessed with RTK rarefaction, the Chao1 estimator, and Recon v2.1 estimates of unobserved clonotypes. Generation probabilities for all TCRbeta clonotypes obtained by the gDNA method from a handful of donors were computed using OLGA. TCRdb retrieved this table from immuneACCESS and kept in-frame rearrangements only. Not all clones are present; in checked studies, unresolved V genes account for under half, and no reason is known for the remainder. V, J and clone size are those of that table, while D and trimming were read from the DNA. The sample table records over 800,000 clones; about 92% of these occur just once. The ten top clones hold approximately 25% of the sample.

V lost 7 bases and J lost 2 bases, and the count of bases not matched to a germline gene is 2. The CDR1 and CDR2 encoded by the germline V gene are MNHEY and SVGAGI. Including the terminal cysteine and phenylalanine, the CDR3 comprises 13 residues. Only the CDR3 portion is preserved as DNA: 39 bases, with reading frame beginning at the first base. The clonotype was recovered from a man aged 30 to 39 in good health. The chain is encoded by TRBV6-5 joined to TRBJ2-3, with 8 bases matching TRBD2. The sample was naive CD8+ T cells sorted from blood. The cell subset or site label here, explained by the study, means: CD45RA+CCR7+. For the CDR3, the sequence is CASIGRDTDTQYF. The DNA sequence reads TGTGCCAGCATCGGGAGGGACACAGATACGCAGTATTTT.